The sequence of this T cell receptor (beta chain) was determined in a study of T cell changes during pregnancy in multiple sclerosis. Assay: immunoSEQ multiplex PCR; the TCRdb copy retains only in-frame clones and omits some. The sample lists roughly 100,000 clones, 75% to 95% seen once, with about 1.6% in the top ten. This receptor was identified in a female donor in good health, enrolled as a control in a pregnancy study. Sample: peripheral blood, taken after pregnancy.

This chain's CDR3 is CASSPSVVNSPLHF. CDR3 DNA: TGCGCCAGCAGCCCGAGTGTAGTTAATTCACCCCTCCACTTT. The chain recombines TRBV4-3 with TRBJ1-6; D gene ambiguous. The V gene's germline CDR1 is LGHNA and CDR2 YSLEER. The CDR3 runs 14 residues. The V and J ends lost 4 bases and 6 bases respectively, with 10 bases between them.